The present T cell receptor beta chain was sequenced within a study of blood T cell repertoires in COVID-19. Per the study methods: Amplification of reference gene primers provided the estimated nucleated cell counts. Sequencing was performed with immunoSEQ multiplex PCR; in TCRdb, only in-frame clones are kept and a portion is missing. D and trimming were read from the DNA, whereas the V and J calls and clone size are those reported in that table. Of 250,000 to 350,000 clones listed, roughly 83% are singletons. In Seattle, patients joined the study during active infection and were tracked longitudinally. This CDR3 contains 16 residues. Germline V gene lookup returns CDR1 SGHTS and CDR2 YDEGEE. Trimming took off 0 bases at V and 0 bases at J, with 13 bases between the two ends.

Sequences were obtained from peripheral blood. This chain joins TRBV5-8 and TRBJ2-7; TRBD2 is a possible D gene (6 bases). This sequence originates from a human donor with COVID-19, enrolled during active disease. The donor label of this sample is uncertain. CDR3 in DNA: TGTGCCAGCAGCTTGGTGCGGGGCGGAGACTCCTACGAGCAGTACTTC. This sequence encodes CASSLVRGGDSYEQYF.